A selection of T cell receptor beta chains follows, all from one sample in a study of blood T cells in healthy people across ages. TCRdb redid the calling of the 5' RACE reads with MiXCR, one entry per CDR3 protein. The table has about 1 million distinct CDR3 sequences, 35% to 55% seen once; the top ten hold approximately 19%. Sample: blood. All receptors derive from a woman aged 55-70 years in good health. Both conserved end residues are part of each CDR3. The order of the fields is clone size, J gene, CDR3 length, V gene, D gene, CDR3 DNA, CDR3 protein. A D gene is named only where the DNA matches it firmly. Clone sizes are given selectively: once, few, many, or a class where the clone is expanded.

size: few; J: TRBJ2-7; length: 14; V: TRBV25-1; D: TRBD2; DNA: TGTGCCAGCAGTAATAGCGGGAAAACTTACGAGCAGTACTTC; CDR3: CASSNSGKTYEQYF
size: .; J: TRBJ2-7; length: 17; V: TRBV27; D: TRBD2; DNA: TGTGCCAGCAGTTTATGGCCCCGGGCTAGCGGGTCCTACGAGCAGTACTTC; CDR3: CASSLWPRASGSYEQYF
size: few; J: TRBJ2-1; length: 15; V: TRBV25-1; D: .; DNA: TGTGCCAGCAGCCTAGCGACTAGTAGTTACAATGAGCAGTTCTTC; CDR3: CASSLATSSYNEQFF
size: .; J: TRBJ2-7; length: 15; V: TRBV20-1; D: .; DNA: TGCAGTGCTATGGAGGGCAGTTGGGGTAACAATGAGCAGTACTTC; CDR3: CSAMEGSWGNNEQYF
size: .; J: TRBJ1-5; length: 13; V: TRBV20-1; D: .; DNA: TGCAGTGCTGGAGGGAAGGGAAGCCAGCCCCAGCATTTT; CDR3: CSAGGKGSQPQHF
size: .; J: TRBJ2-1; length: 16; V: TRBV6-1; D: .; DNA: TGTGCCAGCAGTGCGCGCAGGGGCGCCTCCTACAATGAGCAGTTCTTC; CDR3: CASSARRGASYNEQFF
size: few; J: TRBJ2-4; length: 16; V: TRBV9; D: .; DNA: TGTGCCAGCAGCGCATCCAGCGGGTTAGCCAAAAACATTCAGTACTTC; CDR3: CASSASSGLAKNIQYF
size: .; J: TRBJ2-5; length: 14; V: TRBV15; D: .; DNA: TGTGCCACCAGCAGAGATCAGGCTGGACGGACCCAGTACTTC; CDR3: CATSRDQAGRTQYF
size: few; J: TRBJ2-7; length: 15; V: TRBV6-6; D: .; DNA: TGTGCCAGCAGCGCAGACAGGAGGGATCGGGACGAGCAGTACTTC; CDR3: CASSADRRDRDEQYF
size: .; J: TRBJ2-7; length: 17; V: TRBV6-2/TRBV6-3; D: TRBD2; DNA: TGTGCCAGCAGTTACTCGAGGACTAGCGGGGACTTCTACGAGCAGTACTTC; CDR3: CASSYSRTSGDFYEQYF
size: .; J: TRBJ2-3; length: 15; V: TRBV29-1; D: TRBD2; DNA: TGCAGCGGGAGACTAGCGGGAGCCTTCACAGATACGCAGTATTTT; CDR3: CSGRLAGAFTDTQYF
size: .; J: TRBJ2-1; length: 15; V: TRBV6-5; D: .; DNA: TGTGCCAGCAGTTACGAACAAAGCTCCTACAATGAGCAGTTCTTC; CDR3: CASSYEQSSYNEQFF
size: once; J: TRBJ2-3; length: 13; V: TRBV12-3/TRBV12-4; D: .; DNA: TGTGCCAGCAGTTGGTCACTCACAGATACGCAGTATTTT; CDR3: CASSWSLTDTQYF
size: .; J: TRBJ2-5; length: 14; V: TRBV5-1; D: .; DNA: TGCGCCAGCAGCTTGGCCGTCGTAGCAGAGACCCAGTACTTC; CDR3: CASSLAVVAETQYF
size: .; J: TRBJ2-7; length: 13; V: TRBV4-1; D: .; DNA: TGCGCCAGCAGCCAAGTTGGAGTCTACGAGCAGTACTTC; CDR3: CASSQVGVYEQYF